This TCR beta chain was documented in a study of shared clonotypes between healthy human individuals. Germline CDR1 reads GTSNPN; CDR2 reads SVGIG (reference sequence). The length of the CDR3 is 17 residues. Trimming removed 3 bases from V and 0 bases from J, with 18 bases in between. Donors included only healthy HIV-negative adults lacking recent acute infections or vaccinations. TCRdb's table, derived via immunoSEQ multiplex PCR, lists solely in-frame clones and lacks some. This table holds around 1,100,000 clones, approximately 80% found once. The sequenced material came from memory CD4+ T cells from PBMCs. Sample subset: CD45RA-negative fraction. The chain is built from TRBV30 and TRBJ1-3; D is unresolved. This sequence originates from a young man in good health. Some clones in this sample may be carry-over from other donors' samples. The CDR3 loop is CAWRTSNGFLSGNTIYF. The CDR3 region has the DNA TGTGCCTGGAGGACCTCGAACGGGTTCCTCTCTGGAAACACCATATATTTT.